This paragraph covers one T cell receptor beta chain sequence. By its share of the sample, this clonotype is large (0.1 to 1%). The clone's antigen remains unknown. No quality values exist for individual bases; no much larger clone is one base distant. This sample was sequenced with a NextSeq 500. TCR libraries were prepared from roughly 15 ng of total RNA with the QIAseq Immune Repertoire RNA Library Kit, Human TCR Panel. TCR libraries were sequenced on an Illumina NextSeq with a Mid Output V2 kit, using asymmetric 261x41 paired-end reads. Every TCR library was diluted to about 4.1 nM, then pooled, denatured and loaded at roughly 1 pM. In the original analysis: The QIAGEN GeneGlobe Data Analysis Center was used to process TCR FASTQ files, and downstream analysis was done in R 3.5.2. Clonality was calculated as one minus the Shannon entropy normalized by the log of the number of unique productive sequences. Fisher exact tests at 5% FDR, run separately within each subset, picked out TRA or TRB clonotypes whose abundance differed between baseline and M1. Clonotypes with differential abundance were classified as emerging, expanding, contracting or non-expanding/contracting. Repertoire overlap between patients was measured with Morisita's overlap index. The public reads were reprocessed in TCRdb via fastp at Q25 and MiXCR, keeping in-frame beta chains. CDR3 protein sequences are deduplicated, and each keeps its most common genes and DNA. Clone size and V and J calls follow TCRdb, not the original study. In this sample the table shows approximately 480 distinct CDR3 sequences, approximately 5.2% of which occur a single time. The ten largest clones add up to over 40% of the sample.

Four subsets defined by PD-1 and/or TIGIT were sorted from live CD3+CD8+TCRalphabeta+ cells on a BD FACSAria II cell sorter. To characterize how relevant each subset is to anti-PD-1 therapy response, circulating CD8 T cells were sorted into four subsets based on PD-1 and TIGIT expression. For every sorted CD8 T-cell subset, sequencing covered both the TCR alpha and the TCR beta chains. Peripheral blood was drawn before the first anti-PD-1 injection and after two and four injections. PBMCs were isolated immediately by Ficoll gradient centrifugation. Until use, PBMCs were kept cryopreserved in liquid nitrogen in RPMI containing roughly 22% FCS and roughly 9.4% DMSO. After thawing, PBMCs were stained with a viability dye and with antibodies against CD3, CD8alpha, TCRalphabeta, PD-1 and TIGIT. The RNeasy Kit was used to extract total RNA, and all samples came in with a RIN above 7. These data belong to a study of circulating CD8 cells and anti-PD-1 response in melanoma (dated by TCRdb to about 2020). Concerning the study at large: Nivolumab was administered to patients intravenously at 3 mg/kg every 2 weeks. Responders were defined as patients showing complete or partial responses, and non-responders as patients showing stable or progressive disease (RECIST v1.1). The TCR repertoire analysis was performed on roughly eleven melanoma patients, comprising 7 non-responders and 4 responders. The melanoma cohort included around 13 patients, of whom seven received anti-PD-1 as first-line therapy and six had previously received targeted therapy or immunotherapy. In on-treatment samples, a biotinylated anti-human IgG4 antibody was used to detect PD-1. The full study reports these points: Because material was limited, experiments were generally done without replicates. The published TCR repertoire comparisons used only baseline and M1 samples from a small cohort with few responders. The highest diversity was observed in the DNEG repertoire, similar and higher clonality was shown by the PD-1 and DPOS repertoires, and the lowest diversity was found in the TIGIT repertoires. Between subsets, repertoires were largely private, with fewer than 7.5% of TRB clonotypes shared at M1, and the highest sharing was seen between DPOS and TIGIT. The cohort included both treatment-naive and previously treated patients, and the authors noted that this mix could influence results. Since no tumor material could be accessed, the researchers instead assessed tumor reactivity using peptide assays on expanded sorted subsets.

In the germline V gene, CDR1 corresponds to ENHRY and CDR2 to SYGVKD. The trim is 2 bases for V and 1 base for J, with a gap of 16 bases between the germline ends. The CDR3 holds 17 amino acids from the cysteine to the phenylalanine. Only the CDR3 portion is preserved as DNA: 51 bases, with reading frame beginning at the first base. The specimen comprised CD8+ T cells from PBMCs, sampled at baseline or after one month of anti-PD-1 therapy (not recorded which). The origin of this receptor is a human donor with melanoma. The receptor chain draws on TRBV10-3 and TRBJ2-3, with a weak D call of TRBD1 (5 bases match). The DNA is TGTGCCATCAGTGAGGACAGACGGGCCCATCGCACAGATACGCAGTATTTT. This encodes CAISEDRRAHRTDTQYF.